The present T cell receptor beta chain was sequenced within a study of T-cell reconstitution after alpha-beta-depleted transplantation in children listed by TCRdb under 2016. In terms of the full investigation: T-cell immune reconstitution after TCRalphabeta/CD19-depleted allogeneic hematopoietic cell transplantation in children was quantitatively tracked in the study by means of TCR repertoire profiling.

The treatment or condition label for this specimen denotes: allogeneic hematopoietic cell transplantation with graft depleted of TCRalphabeta T cells and CD19 B cells. Transplant recipients were children who received TCRalphabeta/CD19-depleted allogeneic hematopoietic cell grafts. Library creation used PCR. Sequencing was performed on an Illumina HiSeq 2500. Molecular barcoding was employed in the preparation of TCR libraries, with unique molecular identifiers being used to normalize TCRbeta repertoire quantification. The public reads were reprocessed in TCRdb via fastp at Q25 and MiXCR, keeping in-frame beta chains. Identical CDR3 proteins give one entry, which carries the most common genes and DNA. The sample records about 240,000 distinct CDR3 sequences, roughly a quarter of which are singletons. Of the sample, roughly 2.7% is held by the ten largest clones. The research as a whole found: Over subsequent months, a decline in hyperexpanded clone frequencies was noted, and after one year, T-cell counts and TCRbeta diversity were mostly ascribed to newly produced T cells. The apparently early recovery of alphabetaT-cell counts about two months after transplant reportedly depended on only several hundred rapidly expanded clones that came from non-depleted graft cells. In some patients, the high TCRbeta diversity seen at day 60 was put down to recipient T cells and intrathymic progenitors that had survived conditioning.

This clonotype was found a few times. Which antigen it targets is not known. Base-call qualities are not available, and no considerably larger clone is one nucleotide away. Sequences DFQATT (CDR1) and SNEGSKA (CDR2) are obtained from the germline V gene (reference sequence). Clipping removes 7 bases from V and 3 bases from J, with 7 as the unmatched junction base count. The CDR3 starts with the cysteine, ends with the phenylalanine, and has 14 residues. CDR3 DNA is the only sequence kept; it has 42 bases, read in frame from the first base. The starting material was PBMCs, obtained before TCRalphabeta/CD19-depleted stem cell transplant. The TCR was taken from a girl aged 2-10 years with Fanconi anemia, due to receive a stem cell transplant. This sequence uses TRBV20-1 and TRBJ2-7; 12 central nucleotides agree with TRBD2. The DNA is TGCAGTGTCACCATACTAGCGGGAGGCTACGAGCAGTACTTC. Its protein product is CSVTILAGGYEQYF.